This TCR beta chain was documented in a study of blood T cell repertoires in COVID-19. Overall study context: Collection of acute and convalescent COVID-19 samples took place in the United States, Italy and Spain. PBMCs, B-cell-depleted T cells, or T cells were the source of the cDNA or gDNA that made up the material.

TCRdb's table, derived via immunoSEQ multiplex PCR, lists solely in-frame clones and lacks some. Of around 170,000 clones detected, about four fifths appear once; the ten largest clones hold 6% to 7%. Trimming pared 7 bases from V and 3 bases from J, leaving 18 bases between. CDR1 KGHSH and CDR2 LQKENI come from the germline V gene. This CDR3 region has 15 residues. Sequenced sample: peripheral blood. The TCR was taken from a woman in her 40s with acute or convalescent COVID-19. This chain uses TRBV18 with TRBJ1-1; D uncertain. CDR3 loop: CASLRNVGRDTEAFF. The CDR3 nucleotides read TGTGCCAGCTTACGAAACGTGGGGAGAGACACTGAAGCTTTCTTT.